A single sample is the source of the 32 T cell receptor beta chains below, sequenced in a study of blood T cell repertoires in COVID-19. Using immunoSEQ multiplex PCR, the repertoire was profiled, and TCRdb retains in-frame clones only, with some absent. The repertoire holds roughly 90,000 clones, with around 80% as singletons. The sample taken for sequencing was peripheral blood. These receptors came from a woman older than 75 with active or convalescent COVID-19.

The rearrangement links TRBV12-3 or TRBV12-4 to TRBJ1-2; no firm D call. The germline V and J ends were trimmed by 5 bases and 6 bases, with 10 bases remaining between them. The CDR3 covers 12 residues. The CDR3 DNA sequence: TGTGCCAGCAGTAAACTCCTCCATGGCTACACCTTC. The encoded protein is CASSKLLHGYTF.

In DNA, the CDR3 is TGTGCCAGCAGGGGGACAGGGCCCGCTTTCTTT. It is translated as CASRGTGPAFF. The chain recombines TRBV6-5 with TRBJ1-1; 9 nucleotides agree with TRBD1. The J segment lost 11 bases and the V segment lost 6 bases, leaving 4 bases of the junction unmatched. The germline gives CDR1 MNHEY, CDR2 SVGAGI. This CDR3 has 11 amino acids.

The genes are TRBV3-1 (or the pseudogene TRBV3-2) and TRBJ2-1, with D maybe TRBD2 (6 bases). V was cut by 4 bases and J by 3 bases, with 10 bases left in between. Per the germline V gene, CDR1 is LGHDT and CDR2 is YNNKEL (reference sequence). The CDR3 consists of 14 residues. The CDR3 nucleotides read TGTGCCAGCAGCCCCGGGACTGTCTACAATGAGCAGTTCTTC. Protein sequence: CASSPGTVYNEQFF.

The sample holds one count of this clone. The J gene is TRBJ1-3, the V gene TRBV5-5; TRBD1 is a possible D gene (6 bases). Germline loops: CDR1 SGHKS, CDR2 YYEKEE (reference sequence). The CDR3 covers 16 residues. The V gene lost 0 bases and the J gene lost 4 bases, with 14 bases spanning the gap. The CDR3 coding sequence is TGTGCCAGCAGCTTGGGAACAGGGCCACGAGGAAACACCATATATTTT. It is translated as CASSLGTGPRGNTIYF.

A note on this clone: The sample carries other DNA sequences with the same CDR3. The chain recombines TRBV2 with TRBJ2-7; 7 nucleotides agree with TRBD1. This CDR3 comprises 12 residues. Unmatched junction bases numbered 1, after V lost 5 bases and J lost 3 bases. The V gene's germline CDR1 is SNHLY and CDR2 FYNNEI. CDR3 DNA sequence: TGTGCCAGCAGTCGACAGGGCTACGAGCAGTACTTC. Its translation is CASSRQGYEQYF.

CDR3 DNA: TGTGCCAGCAGCCAAGAATGGCATTCTAACTATGGCTACACCTTC. This gives the protein CASSQEWHSNYGYTF. The rearrangement links TRBV7-9 to TRBJ1-2; D ambiguous. This CDR3 comprises 15 residues. Germline V gene sequence: CDR1 SEHNR, CDR2 FQNEAQ (reference sequence). V was pared by 5 bases and J by 0 bases, with 13 bases between.

CDR3 amino acids: CASSPGGGLASTGELFF. Here the CDR3 DNA reads TGTGCCAGCAGCCCAGGGGGAGGACTAGCGAGTACCGGGGAGCTGTTTTTT. This sequence joins TRBV3-1 (or the pseudogene TRBV3-2) and TRBJ2-2; 9 positions match TRBD2. J lost 5 bases, V lost 4 bases, and 11 bases had no gene match. The CDR3 contains 17 residues. Germline loops: CDR1 LGHDT, CDR2 YNNKEL (reference sequence).

The V call is TRBV19, the J call TRBJ2-2; 9 bases fit TRBD1. The CDR3 spans 14 residues. Unmatched junction bases numbered 7, after V lost 6 bases and J lost 8 bases. The germline V gene encodes CDR1 LNHDA and CDR2 SQIVND (reference sequence). This chain's CDR3 is CASRPRQGEGELFF. CDR3 coding DNA: TGTGCCAGTAGACCTCGACAGGGGGAAGGGGAGCTGTTTTTT.

This clone was counted a few times. The J gene is TRBJ1-1, the V gene TRBV5-1; D is uncertain. V gave up 3 bases and J gave up 1 base, with 10 bases separating them. CDR1 and CDR2 (germline): SGHRS, YFSETQ. This CDR3 has 14 amino acids. The CDR3 sequence: CASSSGYKNTEAFF. The CDR3 coding sequence is TGCGCCAGCAGCTCGGGATATAAGAACACTGAAGCTTTCTTT.

The chain uses TRBV7-2 and TRBJ2-3, with D possibly matching TRBD2 (5 bases). Germline values: CDR1 SGHTA, CDR2 FQGNSA. The CDR3 has 15 residues. V dropped 1 base and J dropped 1 base, with 9 bases sitting between them. The CDR3 DNA follows: TGTGCCAGCAGCTTAGTTGTCGGGGGCACAGATACGCAGTATTTT. Residues: CASSLVVGGTDTQYF.

This clone was seen more than once but under ten times. CDR3 in DNA: TGTGCCAGCAGCTTAGGGGCCGGCAGGGTCCACGAGCAGTACTTC. Translated, it gives CASSLGAGRVHEQYF. The chain recombines TRBV7-9 with TRBJ2-7, with D possibly being TRBD1 (5 bases). This CDR3 spans 15 amino acids. With 1 base removed from V and 5 bases from J, the gap between germline ends came to 15 bases. Germline V lookup: CDR1 SEHNR, CDR2 FQNEAQ (reference sequence).

This clone has more than one count but fewer than ten. The chain employs TRBV30 and TRBJ1-1; 8 positions agree with TRBD1. Trimming cost V 1 base and J 2 bases; bases outside gene matches: 6. The CDR3 covers 15 residues. Germline V CDR1 and CDR2: GTSNPN, SVGIG (reference sequence). The CDR3 sequence: CAWSGGQGFNTEAFF. In DNA form, the CDR3 reads TGTGCCTGGAGTGGAGGACAGGGTTTTAACACTGAAGCTTTCTTT.

J is TRBJ1-3 and V is TRBV7-6; unclear D gene. This CDR3 is 16 amino acids long. CDR1 is SGHVS, CDR2 FNYEAQ, per germline. The V gene lost 1 base and the J gene lost 0 bases, with 10 bases spanning the gap. This chain's CDR3 is CASSLVPGVSGNTIYF. The CDR3 region has the DNA TGTGCCAGCAGCTTAGTACCCGGAGTCTCTGGAAACACCATATATTTT.

The table lists this clone with a few counts. V usage is TRBV19 and J usage is TRBJ1-2, with TRBD1 matching over 7 bases. The V gene's germline CDR1 is LNHDA and CDR2 SQIVND (reference sequence). This CDR3 region has 14 residues. V lost 10 bases and J lost 3; bases outside the gene matches: 11. The CDR3 nucleotides are TGTGCCACGTCCCAGGGACAGAGGTACTATGGCTACACCTTC. Translation: CATSQGQRYYGYTF.

This clone has just a few counts. The chain links TRBV6-2 or TRBV6-3 to TRBJ2-7; the match to TRBD1 covers 8 bases. Germline values: CDR1 MNHEY, CDR2 SVGEGT. With 2 bases clipped from V and 0 bases from J, the junction kept 6 bases outside the gene matches. The CDR3 contains 16 residues. CDR3: CASSYKTGDSSYEQYF. CDR3 sequence (DNA): TGTGCCAGCAGTTACAAGACAGGGGACAGCTCCTACGAGCAGTACTTC.

This clone was counted a few times. V is TRBV2 and J is TRBJ1-3, with a possible D match to TRBD1 (5 bases). The germline gives CDR1 SNHLY, CDR2 FYNNEI. The CDR3 totals 15 residues. Trimming left V 6 bases short and J 0 bases short, with 12 bases between. This CDR3 reads CASRPGLYSGNTIYF. Written as DNA, the CDR3 is TGTGCCAGCAGGCCGGGACTCTACTCTGGAAACACCATATATTTT.

The chain couples TRBV18 to TRBJ2-7; TRBD1 agrees at 7 bases. The CDR3 extends over 18 amino acids. V shed 5 bases, J shed 0 bases, and the junction held 16 bases outside the gene matches. The germline gives CDR1 KGHSH, CDR2 LQKENI. The CDR3 coding sequence is TGTGCCAGCTCATCACTTATCCCGGGACAGAGCACCTCCTACGAGCAGTACTTC. This translates into CASSSLIPGQSTSYEQYF.

The chain joins TRBV5-1 to TRBJ1-2; D is undetermined. Germline values: CDR1 SGHRS, CDR2 YFSETQ. The CDR3 consists of 16 residues. V gave up 3 bases and J gave up 0 bases, with 15 bases separating them. The CDR3 here is CASSSEGGISNYGYTF. The CDR3 coding sequence is TGCGCCAGCAGCTCCGAGGGCGGGATCTCTAACTATGGCTACACCTTC. The full variable domain, rest sourced from reference TRBV5-1 and TRBJ1-2, is KAGVTQTPRYLIKTRGQQVTLSCSPISGHRSVSWYQQTPGQGLQFLFEYFSETQRNKGNFPGRFSGRQFSNSRSEMNVSTLELGDSALYLCASSSEGGISNYGYTFGSGTRLTVV.

The chain carries TRBV18 and TRBJ2-7; perhaps TRBD1 as D (6 bases). Trimming left V 4 bases short and J 4 bases short, with 8 bases between. Per germline, CDR1 KGHSH and CDR2 LQKENI. The CDR3 totals 12 residues. The CDR3 protein is CASSQQGYEQYF. CDR3 in DNA: TGTGCCAGCTCACAACAGGGATACGAGCAGTACTTC.

V and J are TRBV5-6 and TRBJ1-6, with 7 nucleotides matching TRBD1. Germline CDR1 and CDR2: SGHDT and YYEEEE. The junction had 3 bases not matched to a gene; V was cut back by 0 bases and J by 9 bases. CDR3 length equals 14 residues. In DNA form, the CDR3 reads TGTGCCAGCAGCTTGGTTGCAGGGGGTTCACCCCTCCACTTT. This sequence encodes CASSLVAGGSPLHF.

The chain combines TRBV7-8 with TRBJ2-1; 7 bases are a match to TRBD2. This CDR3 spans 15 amino acids. V lost 6 bases and J lost 4; bases outside the gene matches: 9. Germline CDR1 is SGHVS and CDR2 is FQNEAQ. The CDR3 DNA follows: TGTGCCAGCAGTTTATCGGGGGGAGGGTACAATGAGCAGTTCTTC. It codes for CASSLSGGGYNEQFF.

This clone is a singleton in its sample. The chain carries TRBV30 and TRBJ1-2; D unresolved. The V end lost 2 bases, the J end lost 7 bases, and 14 bases lay between the germline ends. Per the germline V gene, CDR1 is GTSNPN and CDR2 is SVGIG (reference sequence). The CDR3 covers 13 residues. CDR3 protein: CAWSLVFNGGYTF. The CDR3 region has the DNA TGTGCCTGGAGTTTAGTCTTTAACGGTGGCTACACCTTC.

The V call is TRBV12-3 or TRBV12-4, the J call TRBJ2-7; 9 nucleotides align to TRBD1. The CDR3 covers 13 residues. V was pared by 6 bases and J by 6 bases, with 6 bases of the junction left unmatched. Written as DNA, the CDR3 is TGTGCCAGCAGGCGAACAGGGGGCGCCGAGCAGTACTTC. It codes for CASRRTGGAEQYF.

V usage is TRBV5-1 and J usage is TRBJ2-7, with D perhaps TRBD1 (5 bases). The germline V and J ends were trimmed by 0 bases and 0 bases, with 10 bases remaining between them. Germline V gene lookup returns CDR1 SGHRS and CDR2 YFSETQ. The CDR3 totals 15 residues. DNA of the CDR3: TGCGCCAGCAGCTTGGGGGGCTCCATCTCCTACGAGCAGTACTTC. Translated, it gives CASSLGGSISYEQYF.

There are many counts of this clone. V gene TRBV18 combines with J gene TRBJ2-7; D gene uncertain. Germline V gives CDR1 KGHSH, CDR2 LQKENI. The CDR3 extends over 13 amino acids. Between the trimmed V and J ends, which lost 5 bases and 1 base, there was a span of 9 bases. The CDR3 sequence: CASSGGQSYEQYF. The CDR3 DNA sequence: TGTGCCAGCTCAGGCGGCCAGTCCTACGAGCAGTACTTC.

The chain is built from TRBV27 and TRBJ2-1; 7 bases map to TRBD1. Germline CDR1 reads MNHEY; CDR2 reads SMNVEV (reference sequence). V gave up 8 bases and J gave up 8 bases; unmatched junction bases: 27. This CDR3 has 19 amino acids. The CDR3 spells CASLQRNQGGQWVVDEQFF. The CDR3 DNA reads as TGTGCCAGCCTCCAAAGAAATCAAGGGGGACAGTGGGTTGTAGATGAGCAGTTCTTC.

The DNA for the CDR3 is TGTGCCAGCGATAGGACAGGGGCATACGAGCAGTACTTC. The encoded protein is CASDRTGAYEQYF. The chain has TRBV2 and TRBJ2-7; 9 bases map to TRBD1. The trim removed 8 bases at V and 4 bases at J, leaving 6 bases unmatched. This CDR3 contains 13 residues. Germline-derived CDR1 and CDR2 are SNHLY and FYNNEI.

J is TRBJ1-3 and V is TRBV2; D remains unclear. The CDR3 covers 16 residues. Trimming stripped 4 bases from V and 0 bases from J, with 13 bases between. CDR1 and CDR2 from the germline V gene are SNHLY and FYNNEI. The CDR3 protein is CASSAPWHLSGNTIYF. CDR3 sequence (DNA): TGTGCCAGCAGTGCCCCGTGGCACCTCTCTGGAAACACCATATATTTT. The full variable domain, its missing parts supplied by reference TRBV2 and TRBJ1-3, is EPEVTQTPSHQVTQMGQEVILRCVPISNHLYFYWYRQILGQKVEFLVSFYNNEISEKSEIFDDQFSVERPDGSNFTLKIRSTKLEDSAMYFCASSAPWHLSGNTIYFGEGSWLTVV.

The chain couples TRBV14 to TRBJ1-2, with a tentative D call TRBD1 (5 bases). V was pared by 0 bases and J by 3 bases, with 11 bases between. The CDR3 length is 15 residues. Germline lookup yields CDR1 SGHDN and CDR2 FVKESK. The CDR3 loop reads CASSQDPGHYYGYTF. In DNA, the CDR3 is TGTGCCAGCAGCCAAGACCCAGGGCACTACTATGGCTACACCTTC.

The chain recombines TRBV28 with TRBJ2-7; 10 nucleotides match TRBD2. Germline V gene sequence: CDR1 MDHEN, CDR2 SYDVKM. This CDR3 comprises 15 residues. Trimming cost V 5 bases and J 2 bases; bases outside gene matches: 6. CDR3 nucleotide sequence: TGTGCCAGCAGTCTACGGACTAGCGGAACCTACGAGCAGTACTTC. Encoded protein: CASSLRTSGTYEQYF.

This sequence joins TRBV2 and TRBJ2-5; 12 nucleotides line up with TRBD2. After removal of 6 bases from V and 4 bases from J, the junction contained 6 bases not matched to a gene. Germline V gene lookup returns CDR1 SNHLY and CDR2 FYNNEI. CDR3 length equals 15 residues. The CDR3 DNA reads as TGTGCCAGCAGATTACGACTAGCGGGAGCAGAGACCCAGTACTTC. As protein: CASRLRLAGAETQYF.

The chain combines TRBV11-2 with TRBJ2-5, with D perhaps matching TRBD1 (5 bases). In germline, CDR1 is SGHAT, CDR2 FQNNGV. The CDR3 consists of 14 residues. Trimming removed 3 bases from V and 1 base from J, with 9 bases in between. CDR3 protein: CASSLGLFQETQYF. CDR3 DNA sequence: TGTGCCAGCAGCTTGGGGCTATTCCAAGAGACCCAGTACTTC.